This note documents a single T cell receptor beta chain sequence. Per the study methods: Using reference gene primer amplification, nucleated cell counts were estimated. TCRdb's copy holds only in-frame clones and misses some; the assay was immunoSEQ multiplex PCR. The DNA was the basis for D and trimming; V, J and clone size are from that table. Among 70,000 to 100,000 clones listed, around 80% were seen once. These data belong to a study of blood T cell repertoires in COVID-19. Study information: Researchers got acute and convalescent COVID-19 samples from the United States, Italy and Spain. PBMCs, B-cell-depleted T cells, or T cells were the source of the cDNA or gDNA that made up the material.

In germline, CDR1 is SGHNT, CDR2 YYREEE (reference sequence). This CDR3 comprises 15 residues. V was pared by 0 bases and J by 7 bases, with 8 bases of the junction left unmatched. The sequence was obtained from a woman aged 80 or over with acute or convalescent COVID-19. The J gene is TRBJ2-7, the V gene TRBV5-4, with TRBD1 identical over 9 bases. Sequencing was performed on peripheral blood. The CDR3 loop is CASSLAGTGSKEQYF. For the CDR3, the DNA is TGTGCCAGCAGCTTGGCCGGGACAGGGTCTAAGGAGCAGTACTTC.